A single sample gave rise to the 8 T cell receptor beta chains below, sequenced in a study of OX40 agonist ivuxolimab in advanced cancers. Sequencing used immunoSEQ multiplex PCR; TCRdb keeps in-frame clones, though not all of them. The data show roughly 63,000 clones, with about 88% seen just once and about 11% held by the top ten. The input for sequencing was CD4+ or CD8+ T cells sorted from blood, taken in a trial of the OX40 agonist ivuxolimab. These receptors were obtained from an adult with an advanced solid tumor such as melanoma, head and neck, liver or kidney cancer.

The chain is built from TRBV18 and TRBJ2-2, with D maybe TRBD1 (5 bases). This CDR3 is built from 16 residues. The V gene lost 3 bases and the J gene lost 5 bases, with 16 bases spanning the gap. CDR1 and CDR2 from the germline V gene are KGHSH and LQKENI. The CDR3, as DNA: TGTGCCAGCTCACCCAAGGGCGGCCCAGGGACCGGGGAGCTGTTTTTT. Its translation is CASSPKGGPGTGELFF. The variable domain in full, completed from reference TRBV18 and TRBJ2-2, reads NAGVMQNPRHLVRRRGQEARLRCSPMKGHSHVYWYRQLPEEGLKFMVYLQKENIIDESGMPKERFSAEFPKEGPSILRIQQVVRGDSAAYFCASSPKGGPGTGELFFGEGSRLTVL.

This sequence joins TRBV19 and TRBJ1-6; TRBD1 matches 8 bases. The germline gives CDR1 LNHDA, CDR2 SQIVND (reference sequence). The CDR3 consists of 15 residues. J was trimmed by 9 bases and V by 1 base; bases with no gene match: 5. The CDR3 spells CASSIGSRGLSPLHF. CDR3 coding DNA: TGTGCCAGTAGTATAGGTAGCAGGGGGCTTTCACCCCTCCACTTT.

This clone was seen only once. The chain recombines TRBV5-1 with TRBJ2-1, with 9 bases lining up with TRBD2. The CDR3 totals 17 residues. The V gene end was trimmed by 3 bases and the J gene end by 5 bases; junction bases not matched to a gene: 12. Germline V CDR1 and CDR2: SGHRS, YFSETQ. The CDR3 spells CASSSYLTSGFHNEQFF. Here the CDR3 DNA reads TGCGCCAGCAGCTCTTACTTAACTAGCGGGTTCCACAATGAGCAGTTCTTC.

This sequence joins TRBV14 and TRBJ1-2, with D unresolved. V dropped 0 bases and J dropped 8 bases, with 10 bases sitting between them. Germline V CDR1 and CDR2: SGHDN, FVKESK. This CDR3 comprises 13 residues. The CDR3 DNA is TGTGCCAGCAGCCAAGATATGCGAAGGGGCTACACCTTC. Translated, it gives CASSQDMRRGYTF.

V and J are TRBV6-1 and TRBJ2-2, with D unclear. The germline gives CDR1 MNHNS, CDR2 SASEGT. The CDR3 sequence is 19 residues long. Trimming shortened V by 1 base and J by 5 bases, and 23 bases separated the two germline ends. In DNA, the CDR3 is TGTGCCAGCAGTGAAGAGAATTGGGGAATCGCAAGACGAACCGGGGAGCTGTTTTTT. Translating it yields CASSEENWGIARRTGELFF.

V is TRBV4-1 and J is TRBJ1-2; possible D gene TRBD1, 5 bases. The CDR3 runs to 15 residues. Trimming shortened V by 2 bases and J by 2 bases, and 12 bases separated the two germline ends. Per the germline V gene, CDR1 is MGHRA and CDR2 is YSYEKL. This CDR3 is CASSQTDTPNYGYTF. The CDR3 nucleotides read TGCGCCAGCAGCCAAACGGACACACCAAACTATGGCTACACCTTC.

The chain has TRBV25-1 and TRBJ1-2; D unclear. The V end was cut by 5 bases, the J end by 2 bases, with 6 bases between. The CDR3 length is 12 residues. The germline CDR1 and CDR2 sequences are MGHDK and SYGVNS. The CDR3 sequence is CASSTANYGYTF. For the CDR3, the DNA is TGTGCCAGCAGTACAGCGAACTATGGCTACACCTTC.

The chain recombines TRBV4-1 with TRBJ1-2; D unclear. The V and J ends lost 1 base and 3 bases respectively, with 12 bases between them. The germline gives CDR1 MGHRA, CDR2 YSYEKL. The length of the CDR3 is 15 residues. In DNA, the CDR3 is TGCGCCAGCAGCCAAGTGGCGGGCAGCGACTATGGCTACACCTTC. Protein: CASSQVAGSDYGYTF.